The 22 T cell receptor beta chains below all came from one sample that was sequenced in a study of radiotherapy plus CTLA-4 blockade in lung cancer. TCRdb keeps only in-frame clones here, not all; method: immunoSEQ multiplex PCR. Of tens of thousands of clones listed, 78% are singletons. This material consisted of peripheral blood, taken from a patient treated with radiotherapy plus ipilimumab. The receptors here all came from a human donor with non-small cell lung cancer whose response to radiotherapy plus ipilimumab could not be evaluated. Some clones in this sample may be carry-over from other donors' samples.

The chain is built from TRBV14 and TRBJ2-3; the match to TRBD2 covers 8 bases. This CDR3 spans 17 amino acids. Germline trimming cut 1 base from V and 2 bases from J; bases unmatched to any gene: 8. CDR1 and CDR2 (germline): SGHDN, FVKESK. CDR3 loop: CASSQGDERGITDTQYF. The CDR3 bases are TGTGCCAGCAGCCAAGGAGACGAGCGGGGGATCACAGATACGCAGTATTTT.

The J gene is TRBJ2-5, the V gene TRBV9, with 11 bases lining up with TRBD2. J lost 5 bases, V lost 0 bases, and 6 bases had no gene match. Germline assignment: CDR1 SGDLS and CDR2 YYNGEE. The CDR3 extends over 16 amino acids. The DNA for the CDR3 is TGTGCCAGCAGCGTAGGCTCTAGCGGGGGGTTCGAGACCCAGTACTTC. It translates to CASSVGSSGGFETQYF.

The table lists this clone with many counts. This sequence joins TRBV5-8 and TRBJ1-2; no definite D call. The V gene lost 3 bases and the J gene lost 3 bases, with 6 bases spanning the gap. The V gene's germline CDR1 is SGHTS and CDR2 YDEGEE. The CDR3 contains 12 residues. The chain's CDR3 is CASSWEHYGYTF. The CDR3 DNA follows: TGTGCCAGCAGCTGGGAGCACTATGGCTACACCTTC.

The rearrangement uses TRBV29-1 and TRBJ2-3; 12 bases are shared with TRBD2. V shed 2 bases, J shed 0 bases, and the junction held 3 bases outside the gene matches. Germline V CDR1 and CDR2: SQVTM, ANQGSEA. The CDR3 loop spans 16 amino acids. The CDR3, as DNA: TGCAGCGTTGAAATCGGGACTAGCGGGAGCACAGATACGCAGTATTTT. Amino acids: CSVEIGTSGSTDTQYF.

The rearrangement links TRBV10-3 to TRBJ2-7, with a weak D call TRBD2 (5 bases). V shed 0 bases and J shed 0 bases, with 9 bases lying between them. In germline, CDR1 is ENHRY, CDR2 SYGVKD. This CDR3 contains 15 residues. The CDR3 DNA is TGTGCCATCAGTGAGTCGACTGGGAGCTCCTACGAGCAGTACTTC. Its translation is CAISESTGSSYEQYF.

This chain uses TRBV14 with TRBJ1-1; D gene uncertain. This CDR3 spans 15 amino acids. V dropped 5 bases and J dropped 2 bases, with 15 bases sitting between them. Germline values: CDR1 SGHDN, CDR2 FVKESK. CDR3 amino acids: CASSFRTDYNTEAFF. The CDR3 DNA reads as TGTGCCAGCAGCTTCCGGACGGACTACAACACTGAAGCTTTCTTT.

The CDR3 DNA reads as TGTGCCAGCAGCGTAGTAGCGGTCACAGATACGCAGTATTTT. It translates to CASSVVAVTDTQYF. This chain uses TRBV9 with TRBJ2-3; tentative D call: TRBD2 (6 bases). The CDR3 has 14 residues. Germline lookup yields CDR1 SGDLS and CDR2 YYNGEE. Trimming removed 0 bases at V and 2 bases at J, with 7 bases between.

The genes are TRBV27 and TRBJ2-7; 12 bases line up with TRBD1. The CDR3 is 16 residues long. Trimming cost V 3 bases and J 7 bases; bases outside gene matches: 10. Germline V gene data show CDR1 as MNHEY and CDR2 as SMNVEV (reference sequence). The CDR3 DNA follows: TGTGCCAGCAGTTTGTGGGGGGGGACAGGGGGCCATGAGCAGTACTTC. It encodes CASSLWGGTGGHEQYF.

This clone has just a few counts. This rearrangement joins TRBV6-1 to TRBJ1-5, with D maybe TRBD1 (5 bases). Looked up from germline, CDR1 is MNHNS and CDR2 is SASEGT. Trimming shortened V by 5 bases and J by 4 bases, and 12 bases separated the two germline ends. The CDR3 extends over 14 amino acids. The DNA of the CDR3 is TGTGCCAGCAGTTCAGGGTCCTTAAATCAGCCCCAGCATTTT. It codes for CASSSGSLNQPQHF.

With respect to this clone: Germline and junction disagree at one end, which may indicate a read error. The chain uses TRBV5-1 and TRBJ1-2; tentative D call: TRBD1 (6 bases). Germline V gene sequence: CDR1 SGHRS, CDR2 YFSETQ. This CDR3 contains 13 residues. In nucleotides, the CDR3 is TGCGCCAGCAGTTTGGACAGCCCGTGGGGCTACACCTTC. This codes for CASSLDSPWGYTF. The entire variable domain, with the rest obtained from reference TRBV5-1 and TRBJ1-2, is as follows: KAGVTQTPRYLIKTRGQQVTLSCSPISGHRSVSWYQQTPGQGLQFLFEYFSETQRNKGNFPGRFSGRQFSNSRSEMNVSTLELGDSALYLCASSLDSPWGYTFGSGTRLTVV.

The chain combines TRBV7-6 with TRBJ2-7; maybe TRBD2 (5 bases). This CDR3 contains 14 residues. V dropped 5 bases and J dropped 7 bases, with 18 bases sitting between them. The germline V gene has CDR1 SGHVS and CDR2 FNYEAQ. The CDR3 coding sequence is TGTGCCAGCAGCGCCGGGCCTTCGGGCGGGGAGCAGTACTTC. As protein: CASSAGPSGGEQYF.

The chain joins TRBV5-1 to TRBJ2-1, with D perhaps matching TRBD1 (5 bases). This CDR3 has 16 residues. Germline loops: CDR1 SGHRS, CDR2 YFSETQ. V was cut by 4 bases and J by 6 bases, with 20 bases left in between. CDR3 DNA sequence: TGCGCCAGCAGCCAATTAGTGGCAGGGCGGATCAATGAGCAGTTCTTC. Translation: CASSQLVAGRINEQFF.

The chain employs TRBV14 and TRBJ1-2; D might be TRBD1 (5 bases). V was shortened by 0 bases and J by 3 bases, with 20 bases between the two germline ends. The CDR3 length is 18 residues. Per germline, CDR1 SGHDN and CDR2 FVKESK. The chain's CDR3 is CASSQEGVWGQWDYGYTF. The CDR3 region has the DNA TGTGCCAGCAGCCAAGAGGGCGTGTGGGGCCAGTGGGACTATGGCTACACCTTC.

The V call is TRBV11-2, the J call TRBJ2-7; TRBD1 matches 7 bases. V lost 0 bases, J lost 4 bases, and 6 bases stayed unmatched. The germline V gene has CDR1 SGHAT and CDR2 FQNNGV. This CDR3 has 15 residues. CDR3 sequence reads: CASSLDDRDVYEQYF. DNA of the CDR3: TGTGCCAGCAGCTTAGATGACAGGGACGTATACGAGCAGTACTTC.

The CDR3 region is CASSQQGAVGNQPQHF. Here the CDR3 DNA reads TGTGCCAGCAGTCAACAGGGGGCGGTTGGCAATCAGCCCCAGCATTTT. This chain links TRBV7-9 with TRBJ1-5, with TRBD1 identical over 9 bases. The V segment lost 6 bases and the J segment 2 bases; nucleotides outside the gene matches: 8. This CDR3 comprises 16 residues. Germline CDR1 SEHNR, CDR2 FQNEAQ (reference sequence).

The V call is TRBV27, the J call TRBJ2-3, with TRBD1 matching over 7 bases. With V trimmed by 4 bases and J by 5 bases, 9 bases remained unmatched. The CDR3 runs 15 residues. The V gene's germline CDR1 is MNHEY and CDR2 SMNVEV (reference sequence). The CDR3, as DNA: TGTGCCAGCAGTTCCCGACAGGGTGTGGTAGATACGCAGTATTTT. The encoded protein is CASSSRQGVVDTQYF.

The rearrangement uses TRBV4-3 and TRBJ2-3, with a possible D match to TRBD2 (5 bases). V lost 0 bases and J lost 0, with 10 bases in between. CDR1 LGHNA and CDR2 YSLEER come from the germline V gene. The CDR3 runs 16 residues. The CDR3 nucleotides are TGCGCCAGCAGCCAAGATAACGGGATTAGCACAGATACGCAGTATTTT. Its translation is CASSQDNGISTDTQYF.

The chain carries TRBV7-8 and TRBJ2-5; maybe TRBD2 (6 bases). CDR3 length: 16 residues. Germline V gives CDR1 SGHVS, CDR2 FQNEAQ. Deletions cut 6 bases from V and 1 base from J, with 18 bases between. In nucleotides, the CDR3 is TGTGCCAGCAGTATTTCCGCGGGACTGCCCCAAGAGACCCAGTACTTC. Protein sequence: CASSISAGLPQETQYF.

The gene calls are TRBV7-9 and TRBJ2-7, with 7 bases aligning to TRBD1. This CDR3 spans 14 amino acids. Germline-derived CDR1 and CDR2 are SEHNR and FQNEAQ (reference sequence). Trimming at V came to 1 base and at J to 4 bases, leaving 4 bases not matched to a gene. CDR3 in DNA: TGTGCCAGCAGCTTAGAGGGACAGATATACGAGCAGTACTTC. Translating gives CASSLEGQIYEQYF. The full variable domain, completed using reference TRBV7-9 and TRBJ2-7, is DTGVSQNPRHKITKRGQNVTFRCDPISEHNRLYWYRQTLGQGPEFLTYFQNEAQLEKSRLLSDRFSAERPKGSFSTLEIQRTEQGDSAMYLCASSLEGQIYEQYFGPGTRLTVT.

The V call is TRBV20-1, the J call TRBJ1-1; D remains unclear. The CDR3 totals 11 residues. The V gene's germline CDR1 is DFQATT and CDR2 SNEGSKA (reference sequence). Trimming took off 0 bases at V and 4 bases at J, with 3 bases between the two ends. The CDR3 nucleotides are TGCAGTGCTAGAGATCGCACTGAAGCTTTCTTT. It specifies CSARDRTEAFF.

This clone was counted once. The V and J genes are TRBV5-1 and TRBJ2-1, with TRBD2 matching 15 bases. From germline, CDR1 is SGHRS and CDR2 YFSETQ. The CDR3 runs 16 residues. Trimming removed 4 bases from V and 7 bases from J; junction bases left unmatched: 6. The CDR3, as DNA: TGCGCCAGCAGCGGACTAGCGGGGGGGCCGGGGAATGAGCAGTTCTTC. It codes for CASSGLAGGPGNEQFF.

This clone was counted only a few times. The rearrangement links TRBV10-3 to TRBJ1-3, with unresolved D. Germline-derived CDR1 and CDR2 are ENHRY and SYGVKD. Between the trimmed V and J ends, which lost 3 bases and 0 bases, there was a span of 9 bases. CDR3 length equals 15 residues. CDR3 nucleotides: TGTGCCATCAGTGACTCGTCCCTCTCTGGAAACACCATATATTTT. Amino acid sequence: CAISDSSLSGNTIYF.